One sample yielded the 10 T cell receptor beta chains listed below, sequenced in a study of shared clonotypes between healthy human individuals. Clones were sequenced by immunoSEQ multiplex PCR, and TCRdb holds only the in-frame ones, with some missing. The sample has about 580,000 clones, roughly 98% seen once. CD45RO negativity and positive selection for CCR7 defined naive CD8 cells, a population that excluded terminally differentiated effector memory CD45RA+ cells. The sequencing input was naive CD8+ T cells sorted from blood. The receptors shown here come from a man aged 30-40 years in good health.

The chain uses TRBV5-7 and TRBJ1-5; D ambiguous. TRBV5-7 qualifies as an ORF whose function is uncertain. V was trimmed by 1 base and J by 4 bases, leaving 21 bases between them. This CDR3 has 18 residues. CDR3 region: CASSLFTVLVSMNQPQHF. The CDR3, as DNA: TGTGCCAGCAGCTTGTTTACGGTTCTGGTGTCGATGAATCAGCCCCAGCATTTT.

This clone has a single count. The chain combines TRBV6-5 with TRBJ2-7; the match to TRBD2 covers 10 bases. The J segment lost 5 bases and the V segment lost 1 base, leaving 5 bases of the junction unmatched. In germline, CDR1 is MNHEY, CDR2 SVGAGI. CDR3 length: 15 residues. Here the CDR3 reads CASSYLAGGGDEQYF. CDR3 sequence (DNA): TGTGCCAGCAGTTACTTAGCGGGAGGAGGGGACGAGCAGTACTTC.

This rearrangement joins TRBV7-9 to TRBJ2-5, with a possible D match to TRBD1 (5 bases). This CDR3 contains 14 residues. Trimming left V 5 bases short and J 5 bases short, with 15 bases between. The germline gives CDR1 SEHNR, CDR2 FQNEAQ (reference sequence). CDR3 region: CASSPWTLVETQYF. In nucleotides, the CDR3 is TGTGCCAGCAGCCCCTGGACATTGGTGGAGACCCAGTACTTC.

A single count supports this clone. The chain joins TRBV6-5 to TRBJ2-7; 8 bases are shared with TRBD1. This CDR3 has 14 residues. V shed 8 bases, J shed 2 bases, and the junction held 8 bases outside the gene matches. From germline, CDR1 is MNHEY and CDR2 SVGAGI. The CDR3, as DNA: TGTGCCAGCCGAAACAGGGGGATCGCCTACGAGCAGTACTTC. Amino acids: CASRNRGIAYEQYF.

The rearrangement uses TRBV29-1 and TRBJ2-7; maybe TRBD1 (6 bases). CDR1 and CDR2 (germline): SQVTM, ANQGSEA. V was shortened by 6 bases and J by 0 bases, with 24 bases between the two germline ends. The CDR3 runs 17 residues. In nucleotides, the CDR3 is TGCAGCGTCCGGGGAAACCTGGGACAAACCACCTCCTACGAGCAGTACTTC. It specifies CSVRGNLGQTTSYEQYF.

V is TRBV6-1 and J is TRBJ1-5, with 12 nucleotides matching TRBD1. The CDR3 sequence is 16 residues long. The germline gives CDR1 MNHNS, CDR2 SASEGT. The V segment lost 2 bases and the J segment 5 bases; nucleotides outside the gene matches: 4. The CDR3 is CASSEWDRGLDQPQHF. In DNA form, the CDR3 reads TGTGCCAGCAGTGAATGGGACAGGGGGCTTGATCAGCCCCAGCATTTT.

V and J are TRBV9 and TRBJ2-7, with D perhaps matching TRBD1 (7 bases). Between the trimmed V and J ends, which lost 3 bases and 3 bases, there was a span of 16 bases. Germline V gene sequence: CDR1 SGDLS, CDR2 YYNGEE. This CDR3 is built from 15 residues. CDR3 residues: CASSASGGLIYEQYF. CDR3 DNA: TGTGCCAGCAGCGCCTCAGGGGGGCTAATCTACGAGCAGTACTTC.

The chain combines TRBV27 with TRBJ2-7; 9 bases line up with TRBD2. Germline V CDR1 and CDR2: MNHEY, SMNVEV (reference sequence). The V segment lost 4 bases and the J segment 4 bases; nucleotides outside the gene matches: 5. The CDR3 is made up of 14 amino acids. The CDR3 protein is CASSSGLALYEQYF. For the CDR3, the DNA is TGTGCCAGCAGTTCGGGACTAGCCTTATACGAGCAGTACTTC.

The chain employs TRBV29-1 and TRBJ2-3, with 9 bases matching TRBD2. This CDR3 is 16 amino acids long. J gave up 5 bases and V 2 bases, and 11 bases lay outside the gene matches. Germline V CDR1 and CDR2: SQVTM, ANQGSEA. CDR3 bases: TGCAGCGTTGAATCGGGCGGGAGGGCCTCGGGAGATACGCAGTATTTT. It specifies CSVESGGRASGDTQYF.

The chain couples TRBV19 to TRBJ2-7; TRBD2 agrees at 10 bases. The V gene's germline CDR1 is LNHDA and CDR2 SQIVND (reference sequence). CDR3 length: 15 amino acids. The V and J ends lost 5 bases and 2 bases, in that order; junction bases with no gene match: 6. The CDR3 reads CASSPGAGGAYEQYF. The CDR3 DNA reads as TGTGCCAGTAGTCCTGGAGCGGGAGGGGCCTACGAGCAGTACTTC.